The TCR beta chain under discussion was sequenced for a study of T cell repertoires in cytomegalovirus infection. TCRdb redid the calling of the reads with MiXCR, one entry per CDR3 protein. The sample consists of 150,000 to 200,000 distinct CDR3 sequences, roughly 18% of them appearing once. This clonotype was counted only a few times. Trimming removed 5 bases from V and 2 bases from J, with 14 bases in between. The CDR3 totals 15 residues. Germline assignment: CDR1 SGHVS and CDR2 FQNEAQ. This chain links TRBV7-8 with TRBJ2-3, with D perhaps matching TRBD1 (6 bases). This sequence was found in a human donor in good health (CMV status not recorded). Some clones in this sample may be carry-over from other donors' samples. Sequencing used CD8+ T cells from PBMCs. The CDR3 DNA reads TGTGCCAGCAGCCTCAGACAGGCAAACACAGATACGCAGTATTTT. This translates into CASSLRQANTDTQYF.